This TCR beta chain was found in a study of cytomegalovirus exposure and HLA in healthy donors. A multiplex PCR was run with 60 Vbeta primers and 13 Jbeta primers. Sequenced by immunoSEQ multiplex PCR; TCRdb stores in-frame clones only, minus some. This sample has about 120,000 clones; around three quarters occur once, and the top ten carry approximately 2%. The CDR3 is 17 amino acids. J was trimmed by 3 bases and V by 4 bases; bases with no gene match: 8. Per the germline V gene, CDR1 is SGHRS and CDR2 is YFSETQ. The specimen sequenced was PBMCs. V is TRBV5-1 and J is TRBJ2-3, with 13 bases matching TRBD2. This receptor was obtained from a human donor in good health. DNA of the CDR3: TGCGCCAGCAGCCCTCCGACTAGCGGGAGGTTGACAGATACGCAGTATTTT. Translated, it gives CASSPPTSGRLTDTQYF.